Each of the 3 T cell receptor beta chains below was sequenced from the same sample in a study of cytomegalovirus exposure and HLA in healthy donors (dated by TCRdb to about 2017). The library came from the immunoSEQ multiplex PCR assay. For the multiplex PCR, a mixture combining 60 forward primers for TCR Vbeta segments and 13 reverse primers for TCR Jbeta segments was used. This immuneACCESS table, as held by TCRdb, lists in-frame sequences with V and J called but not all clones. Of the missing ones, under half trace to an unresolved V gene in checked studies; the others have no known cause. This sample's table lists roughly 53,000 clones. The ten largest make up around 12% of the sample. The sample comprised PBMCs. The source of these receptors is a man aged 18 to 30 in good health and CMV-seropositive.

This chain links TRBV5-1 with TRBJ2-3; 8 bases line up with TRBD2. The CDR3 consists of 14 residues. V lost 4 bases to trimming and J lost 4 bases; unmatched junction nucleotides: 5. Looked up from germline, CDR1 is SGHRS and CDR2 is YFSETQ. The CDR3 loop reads CASSNLGLADTQYF. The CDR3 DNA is TGCGCCAGCAGCAACTTGGGACTAGCAGATACGCAGTATTTT.

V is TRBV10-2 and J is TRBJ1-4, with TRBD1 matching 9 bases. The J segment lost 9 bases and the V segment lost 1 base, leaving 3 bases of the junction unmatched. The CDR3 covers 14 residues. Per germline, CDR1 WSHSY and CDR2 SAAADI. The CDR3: CASSELGQGQKLFF. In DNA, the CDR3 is TGCGCCAGCAGTGAGTTAGGACAGGGGCAAAAACTGTTTTTT.

The CDR3 sequence is CAGGTAEGLYSNQPQHF. Written as DNA, the CDR3 is TGTGCCGGAGGGACAGCGGAGGGGCTATATAGCAATCAGCCCCAGCATTTT. The rearrangement links TRBV19 to TRBJ1-5; TRBD1 matches at 7 bases. The CDR3 runs to 17 residues. Per the germline V gene, CDR1 is LNHDA and CDR2 is SQIVND (reference sequence). After removal of 11 bases from V and 0 bases from J, the junction contained 16 bases not matched to a gene.